This T cell receptor beta chain is from a study of T cell responses to AZD1222 COVID-19 vaccine. On this clone itself: Its antigen is undetermined.

CDR1 and CDR2 from the germline V gene are SNHLY and FYNNEI. Trimming left V 7 bases short and J 0 bases short, with 10 bases between. The CDR3 runs to 14 residues. The repertoire was sequenced with immunoSEQ multiplex PCR; TCRdb's copy has only in-frame clones and lacks some. The repertoire holds 150,000 to 200,000 clones, 88% seen once, with approximately 8% in the top ten. Broader study findings: Only a handful of individuals given AZD1222 were seropositive at baseline. No day 14 peak samples; only post-peak repertoires were characterized. Rises in breadth and depth of Spike-specific TCRs came after two AZD1222 doses. Donors skewed white British and female; clonal diversity was possibly underestimated.

This sequence was found in an adult in good health. Specimen: peripheral blood, collected on day 0 of AZD1222 vaccination. The V gene is TRBV2, the J gene TRBJ2-4; D is possibly TRBD2 (5 bases). The CDR3 protein is CASTGSLAKNIQYF. Here the CDR3 DNA reads TGTGCCAGCACGGGGAGCCTAGCCAAAAACATTCAGTACTTC.